The 28 T cell receptor beta chains listed next were all sequenced from one sample in a study of T cell repertoires in cytomegalovirus infection. These receptors' targets are unknown. TCRdb re-derived calls from the reads in MiXCR, one entry per CDR3 protein. The profile shows around 430,000 distinct CDR3 sequences, about two fifths of them singletons. The sample here was cultured PBMCs, taken from culture after CMV antigen stimulation. These receptors came from a human donor in good health (CMV status not recorded). Some clones in this sample may be carry-over from other donors' samples.

This clonotype was observed at least ten times. The chain joins TRBV28 to TRBJ2-5; the match to TRBD2 covers 13 bases. The length of the CDR3 is 16 residues. After removal of 6 bases from V and 2 bases from J, the junction contained 6 bases not matched to a gene. The germline V gene encodes CDR1 MDHEN and CDR2 SYDVKM. The CDR3 protein is CASSSRLAGGQETQYF. The DNA for the CDR3 is TGTGCCAGCAGCTCAAGACTAGCGGGAGGACAAGAGACCCAGTACTTC.

The rearrangement joins TRBV6-5 to TRBJ2-1; no reliable D call. The CDR3 is 16 amino acids. The V and J ends lost 0 bases and 8 bases respectively, with 17 bases between them. Germline V lookup: CDR1 MNHEY, CDR2 SVGAGI. The CDR3 is CASSYSRFSGFDEQFF. CDR3 bases: TGTGCCAGCAGTTACTCGAGGTTTAGTGGGTTCGATGAGCAGTTCTTC.

The CDR3 DNA reads as TGTGCCAGCAGCTTCCGGACAGGGGGAAACTACGAGCAGTACTTC. It translates to CASSFRTGGNYEQYF. The J gene is TRBJ2-7, the V gene TRBV7-2, with 10 bases aligning to TRBD1. Germline-derived CDR1 and CDR2 are SGHTA and FQGNSA. With V trimmed by 3 bases and J by 3 bases, 5 bases remained unmatched. The length of the CDR3 is 15 residues.

This clonotype is a singleton in its sample. V usage is TRBV12-3 or TRBV12-4 and J usage is TRBJ1-1; D unclear. This CDR3 comprises 13 residues. Trimming left V 9 bases short and J 5 bases short, with 16 bases between. The CDR3 coding sequence is TGTGCCAGTTCCCTCCGGCTTGGAACTGAAGCTTTCTTT. As protein: CASSLRLGTEAFF.

There are a few counts of this clonotype. This chain uses TRBV7-8 with TRBJ2-5; 11 bases match TRBD2. The CDR3 has 17 amino acids. Losses at the gene ends were 5 bases for V and 1 base for J; bases not matched to a gene: 9. CDR1 SGHVS and CDR2 FQNEAQ come from the germline V gene. CDR3 DNA: TGTGCCAGCAGCCCGGCGGCCGGGACTAGCGGCCAAGAGACCCAGTACTTC. It translates to CASSPAAGTSGQETQYF.

The chain is built from TRBV12-3 or TRBV12-4 and TRBJ2-1; 10 bases are shared with TRBD2. CDR3 size: 17 residues. Germline trimming cut 5 bases from V and 7 bases from J; bases unmatched to any gene: 14. DNA of the CDR3: TGTGCCAGCAGTCCCACCCGCCTAGCGGGAGTGGGTAATGAGCAGTTCTTC. Translation: CASSPTRLAGVGNEQFF.

The chain couples TRBV7-2 to TRBJ2-5; 10 nucleotides align to TRBD1. V trimming: 8 bases; J trimming: 4 bases; junction bases outside the gene matches: 7. Germline V gene lookup returns CDR1 SGHTA and CDR2 FQGNSA. This CDR3 has 14 amino acids. Here the CDR3 reads CASLPDRGRETQYF. DNA for the CDR3: TGTGCCAGCCTCCCGGACAGGGGGAGAGAGACCCAGTACTTC.

V gene TRBV7-6 combines with J gene TRBJ2-5; possibly TRBD2 for D (7 bases). The germline gives CDR1 SGHVS, CDR2 FNYEAQ. The V gene lost 5 bases and the J gene lost 5 bases, with 21 bases spanning the gap. This CDR3 has 16 residues. The CDR3 loop is CASSQGIGGARETQYF. Written as DNA, the CDR3 is TGTGCCAGCAGCCAGGGGATTGGGGGGGCCAGGGAGACCCAGTACTTC.

The chain employs TRBV29-1 and TRBJ2-7; 11 bases are shared with TRBD2. Unmatched junction bases numbered 8, after V lost 5 bases and J lost 2 bases. The germline CDR1 and CDR2 sequences are SQVTM and ANQGSEA. The CDR3 sequence is 15 residues long. CDR3 loop: CSVLTSGRFTYEQYF. The CDR3 DNA is TGCAGCGTTCTAACTAGCGGGAGATTCACCTACGAGCAGTACTTC.

CDR3 in DNA: TGTGCCAGCAGCTTAGGTGGGGCGACCCAAGAGACCCAGTACTTC. Translated, it gives CASSLGGATQETQYF. This rearrangement joins TRBV11-2 to TRBJ2-5; D is perhaps TRBD1 (5 bases). Germline V gives CDR1 SGHAT, CDR2 FQNNGV. The CDR3 sequence is 15 residues long. V lost 1 base and J lost 1, with 10 bases in between.

This clonotype was counted at least ten times. The rearrangement joins TRBV7-2 to TRBJ1-2, with 7 bases lining up with TRBD1. The junction had 11 bases not matched to a gene; V was cut back by 5 bases and J by 8 bases. There are 14 residues in the CDR3. CDR1 is SGHTA, CDR2 FQGNSA, per germline. Here the CDR3 reads CASSPRTGEWGYTF. The CDR3 DNA reads as TGTGCCAGCAGCCCCAGGACAGGAGAGTGGGGCTACACCTTC.

The V call is TRBV7-2, the J call TRBJ2-2, with D possibly being TRBD1 (6 bases). This CDR3 is 16 amino acids long. V lost 5 bases, J lost 3 bases, and 16 bases lay in between. In germline, CDR1 is SGHTA, CDR2 FQGNSA. The chain's CDR3 is CASSPRGRGYTGELFF. The CDR3 nucleotides are TGTGCCAGCAGCCCCAGAGGCAGGGGTTACACCGGGGAGCTGTTTTTT.

The chain uses TRBV7-4 and TRBJ2-7; D not resolved. The V and J ends lost 5 bases and 1 base respectively, with 15 bases between them. The CDR3 has 15 amino acids. Germline-derived CDR1 and CDR2 are SGHVT and SQSDAQ. CDR3 loop: CASSQLGMPSYEQYF. CDR3 coding DNA: TGTGCCAGCAGCCAGCTTGGGATGCCTTCCTACGAGCAGTACTTC.

This clonotype was picked up a small number of times. The chain uses TRBV12-3 or TRBV12-4 and TRBJ2-7; 8 bases map to TRBD1. The CDR3 has 15 residues. Trimming cost V 5 bases and J 9 bases; bases outside gene matches: 15. The CDR3 loop is CASSPRDRTPRRQYF. The CDR3 region has the DNA TGTGCCAGCAGTCCCCGGGACAGGACACCTCGACGGCAGTACTTC.

In this sample, this clonotype turned up a few times. J is TRBJ2-1 and V is TRBV11-2; the D gene is possibly TRBD2 (5 bases). The CDR3 has 15 amino acids. V lost 5 bases and J 10 bases, leaving 21 bases between the germline ends. The V gene's germline CDR1 is SGHAT and CDR2 FQNNGV. The CDR3 DNA is TGTGCCAGCAGCCCAACCGGCCCTATGGACTGGGAGCAGTTCTTC. Translated, it gives CASSPTGPMDWEQFF.

This clonotype was observed many times. This chain connects TRBV7-2 to TRBJ1-1, with a tentative D call TRBD1 (5 bases). CDR3 size: 13 residues. CDR1 is SGHTA, CDR2 FQGNSA, per germline. Trimming left V 4 bases short and J 4 bases short, with 10 bases between. CDR3 in DNA: TGTGCCAGCAGCTGGGACCAGGGCACTGAAGCTTTCTTT. Its protein product is CASSWDQGTEAFF.

The chain recombines TRBV19 with TRBJ1-5, with TRBD1 matching over 9 bases. J lost 5 bases, V lost 1 base, and 3 bases had no gene match. Germline loops: CDR1 LNHDA, CDR2 SQIVND (reference sequence). This CDR3 has 15 amino acids. In DNA, the CDR3 is TGTGCCAGTAGTATAGTCGGGACAGGGTATCAGCCCCAGCATTTT. Translating gives CASSIVGTGYQPQHF.

This clonotype was seen only a few times. The chain joins TRBV5-4 to TRBJ1-1; 7 nucleotides align to TRBD1. This CDR3 spans 15 amino acids. The trim removed 3 bases at V and 3 bases at J, leaving 8 bases unmatched. Per the germline V gene, CDR1 is SGHNT and CDR2 is YYREEE (reference sequence). The CDR3 spells CASSYLQGSYTEAFF. The CDR3 nucleotides are TGTGCCAGCAGCTACCTACAGGGGTCGTACACTGAAGCTTTCTTT.

The table lists this clonotype with a few counts. The chain uses TRBV7-2 and TRBJ2-3, with D maybe TRBD1 (5 bases). CDR1 is SGHTA and CDR2 is FQGNSA in the germline V gene. This CDR3 is 15 amino acids long. V shed 5 bases and J shed 3 bases, with 15 bases lying between them. The CDR3 loop reads CASSPLGRATDTQYF. The DNA of the CDR3 is TGTGCCAGCAGCCCTCTGGGGCGTGCTACAGATACGCAGTATTTT.

This clonotype appeared a few times. The gene calls are TRBV6-1 and TRBJ1-5; no reliable D call. Trimming shortened V by 2 bases and J by 4 bases, and 12 bases separated the two germline ends. CDR3 length: 15 amino acids. The germline CDR1 and CDR2 sequences are MNHNS and SASEGT. The CDR3 protein is CASSENLGRNQPQHF. CDR3 DNA: TGTGCCAGCAGTGAAAACTTAGGGAGAAATCAGCCCCAGCATTTT.

This clonotype was counted only a few times. The V call is TRBV28, the J call TRBJ2-4; 8 nucleotides agree with TRBD1. This CDR3 has 16 residues. CDR1 and CDR2 from the germline V gene are MDHEN and SYDVKM. With V trimmed by 0 bases and J by 6 bases, 7 bases remained unmatched. The CDR3 sequence is CASSLWDRAHGNIQYF. The CDR3 nucleotides read TGTGCCAGCAGTTTATGGGACAGGGCACATGGAAACATTCAGTACTTC.

V and J are TRBV7-2 and TRBJ2-1; 10 positions match TRBD2. V trimming: 5 bases; J trimming: 10 bases; junction bases outside the gene matches: 11. The CDR3 consists of 15 residues. The germline V gene has CDR1 SGHTA and CDR2 FQGNSA. CDR3 sequence (DNA): TGTGCCAGCAGCCTTTCTCTAGCGGGGGTTGGGGAGCAGTTCTTC. Encoded protein: CASSLSLAGVGEQFF.

The chain combines TRBV5-8 with TRBJ2-2; no clear D. Germline values: CDR1 SGHTS, CDR2 YDEGEE. With 0 bases removed from V and 3 bases from J, the gap between germline ends came to 18 bases. This CDR3 has 18 amino acids. This CDR3 is CASSLGPLVGRYTGELFF. The CDR3 nucleotides are TGTGCCAGCAGCTTGGGGCCCTTAGTCGGCCGCTACACCGGGGAGCTGTTTTTT.

In this sample, this clonotype turned up a few times. The chain recombines TRBV6-2 or TRBV6-3 with TRBJ2-3, with TRBD2 matching 11 bases. This CDR3 contains 17 residues. The V and J ends lost 0 bases and 3 bases, in that order; junction bases with no gene match: 5. CDR1 MNHEY and CDR2 SVGEGT come from the germline V gene. The CDR3 DNA sequence: TGTGCCAGCAGTTACTCGATCACTAGCGGGAGAACAGATACGCAGTATTTT. This encodes CASSYSITSGRTDTQYF.

This clonotype occurred a few times. The V gene is TRBV7-9, the J gene TRBJ2-1; D might be TRBD2 (5 bases). V lost 1 base and J 9 bases, leaving 13 bases between the germline ends. The CDR3 consists of 14 residues. The germline CDR1 and CDR2 sequences are SEHNR and FQNEAQ (reference sequence). The CDR3 region has the DNA TGTGCCAGCAGCTTAGTCGCTAGCATGGTTGAGCAGTTCTTC. Protein: CASSLVASMVEQFF.

The DNA for the CDR3 is TGTGCCAGCAGTGCGTCTAGCGGCACCTACGAGCAGTACTTC. This encodes CASSASSGTYEQYF. The rearrangement joins TRBV2 to TRBJ2-7; 7 bases are shared with TRBD2. Unmatched junction bases numbered 5, after V lost 4 bases and J lost 2 bases. Germline V gene sequence: CDR1 SNHLY, CDR2 FYNNEI. This CDR3 has 14 residues.

In DNA, the CDR3 is TGTGCCAGCGCGGGGTTGGAGGGTGGTAACAATGAGCAGTTCTTC. As protein: CASAGLEGGNNEQFF. The rearrangement joins TRBV2 to TRBJ2-1, with D possibly being TRBD2 (6 bases). The CDR3 has 15 amino acids. V shed 8 bases and J shed 5 bases, with 19 bases lying between them. CDR1 SNHLY and CDR2 FYNNEI come from the germline V gene.

Notes on this clonotype: A much bigger clone sits one base away, suggesting this may be a read error. This chain links TRBV5-3 with TRBJ1-1; D unclear. TRBV5-3 falls under the ORF class, with uncertain function. CDR3 length: 12 amino acids. The CDR3 sequence is CTSSLWGTEAFF. In nucleotides, the CDR3 is TGTACCAGCAGCCTGTGGGGCACTGAAGCTTTCTTT.